This TCR beta chain appears in the sequencing data of a study of blood T cell repertoires in COVID-19. Study background: Italy, Spain and the United States were the sources of the convalescent and acute COVID-19 samples. PBMCs, B-cell-depleted T cells, or T cells were the source of the cDNA or gDNA that made up the material.

J gave up 0 bases and V 5 bases, and 13 bases lay outside the gene matches. CDR1 and CDR2 from the germline V gene are MGHRA and YSYEKL. This CDR3 has 18 residues. This clone was observed a single time. Per the study methods: Amplification from reference gene primers served as the basis for estimated nucleated cell counts. Using immunoSEQ multiplex PCR, the repertoire was profiled, and TCRdb retains in-frame clones only, with some absent. That table gives V, J and clone size, and the DNA gave D and trimming. The profile shows about 15,000 clones, more than 75% of them singletons. The sample comprised peripheral blood. The origin of this receptor is a human donor in a cohort sampled during active COVID-19. The chain combines TRBV4-1 with TRBJ1-5; 7 nucleotides agree with TRBD1. The CDR3 loop reads CASSYLPPGQHSNQPQHF. CDR3 bases: TGCGCCAGCAGCTACCTCCCTCCGGGACAGCATAGCAATCAGCCCCAGCATTTT.